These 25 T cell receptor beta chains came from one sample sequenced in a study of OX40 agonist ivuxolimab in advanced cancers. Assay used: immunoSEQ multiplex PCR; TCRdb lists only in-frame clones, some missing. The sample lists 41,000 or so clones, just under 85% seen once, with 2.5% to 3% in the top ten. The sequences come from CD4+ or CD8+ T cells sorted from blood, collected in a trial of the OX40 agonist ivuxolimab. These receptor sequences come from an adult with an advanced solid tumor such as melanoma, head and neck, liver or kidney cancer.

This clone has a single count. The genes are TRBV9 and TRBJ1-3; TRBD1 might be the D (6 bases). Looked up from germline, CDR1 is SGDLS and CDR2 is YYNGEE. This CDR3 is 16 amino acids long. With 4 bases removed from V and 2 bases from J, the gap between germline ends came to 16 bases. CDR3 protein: CASSSQMGATGNTIYF. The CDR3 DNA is TGTGCCAGCAGCTCTCAGATGGGGGCAACTGGAAACACCATATATTTT.

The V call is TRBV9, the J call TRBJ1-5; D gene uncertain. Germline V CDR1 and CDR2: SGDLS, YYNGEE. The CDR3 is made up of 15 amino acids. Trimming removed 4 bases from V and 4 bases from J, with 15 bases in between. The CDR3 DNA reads TGTGCCAGCAGCCCAAAGGGTTGGGGAAATCAGCCCCAGCATTTT. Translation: CASSPKGWGNQPQHF.

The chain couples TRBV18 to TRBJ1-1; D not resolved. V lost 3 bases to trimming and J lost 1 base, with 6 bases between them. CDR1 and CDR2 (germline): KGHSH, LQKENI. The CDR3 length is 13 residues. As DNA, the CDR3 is TGTGCCAGCTCACCCAGACAGAACACTGAAGCTTTCTTT. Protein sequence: CASSPRQNTEAFF.

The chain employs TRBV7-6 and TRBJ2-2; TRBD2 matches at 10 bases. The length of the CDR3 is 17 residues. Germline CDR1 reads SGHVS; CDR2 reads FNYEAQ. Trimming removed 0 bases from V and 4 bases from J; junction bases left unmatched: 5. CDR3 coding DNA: TGTGCCAGCAGCTTAGCGAAGCGGGAGGGCCTCACCGGGGAGCTGTTTTTT. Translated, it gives CASSLAKREGLTGELFF.

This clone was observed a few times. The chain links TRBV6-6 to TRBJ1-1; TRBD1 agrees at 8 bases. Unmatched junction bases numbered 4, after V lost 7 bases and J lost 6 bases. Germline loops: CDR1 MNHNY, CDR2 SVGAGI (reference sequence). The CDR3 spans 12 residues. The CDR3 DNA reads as TGTGCCAGCAACCAGGGGGCCGCTGAAGCTTTCTTT. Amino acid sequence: CASNQGAAEAFF.

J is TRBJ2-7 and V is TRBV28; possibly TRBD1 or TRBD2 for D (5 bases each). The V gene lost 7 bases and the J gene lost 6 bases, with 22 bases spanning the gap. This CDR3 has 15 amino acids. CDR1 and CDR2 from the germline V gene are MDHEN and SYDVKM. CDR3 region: CASTTPGTGAGEQYF. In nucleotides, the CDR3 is TGTGCCAGCACCACACCCGGGACGGGTGCGGGCGAGCAGTACTTC.

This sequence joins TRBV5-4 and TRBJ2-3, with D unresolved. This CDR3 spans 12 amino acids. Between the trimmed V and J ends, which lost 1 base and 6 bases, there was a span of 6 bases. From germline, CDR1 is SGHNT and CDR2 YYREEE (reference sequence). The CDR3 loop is CASSLQQDTQYF. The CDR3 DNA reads TGTGCCAGCAGCTTGCAACAGGATACGCAGTATTTT.

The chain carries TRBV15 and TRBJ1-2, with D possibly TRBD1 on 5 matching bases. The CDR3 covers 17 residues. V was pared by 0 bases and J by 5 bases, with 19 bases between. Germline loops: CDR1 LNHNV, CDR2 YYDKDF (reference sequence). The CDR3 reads CATSRDPGSGTHYGYTF. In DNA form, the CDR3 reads TGTGCCACCAGCAGAGATCCAGGGAGCGGGACGCATTATGGCTACACCTTC.

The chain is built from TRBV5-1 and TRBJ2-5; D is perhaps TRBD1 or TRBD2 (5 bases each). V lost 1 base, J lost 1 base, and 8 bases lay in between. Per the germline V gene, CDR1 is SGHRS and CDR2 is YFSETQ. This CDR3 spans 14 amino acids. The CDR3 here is CASSLLGVQETQYF. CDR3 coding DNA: TGCGCCAGCAGCTTGCTGGGGGTCCAAGAGACCCAGTACTTC.

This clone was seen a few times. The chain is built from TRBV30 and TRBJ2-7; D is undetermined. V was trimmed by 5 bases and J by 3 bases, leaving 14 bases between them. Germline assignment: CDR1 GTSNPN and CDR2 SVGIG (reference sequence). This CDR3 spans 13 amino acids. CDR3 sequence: CAWSSAWHYEQYF. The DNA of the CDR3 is TGTGCCTGGTCATCCGCGTGGCACTACGAGCAGTACTTC.

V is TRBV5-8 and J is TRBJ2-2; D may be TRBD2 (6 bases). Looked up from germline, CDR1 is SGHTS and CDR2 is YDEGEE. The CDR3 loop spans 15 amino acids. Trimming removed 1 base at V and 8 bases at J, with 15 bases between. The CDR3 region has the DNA TGTGCCAGCAGCTTGACGGGACTCGCGGGAGGGGAGCTGTTTTTT. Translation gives CASSLTGLAGGELFF.

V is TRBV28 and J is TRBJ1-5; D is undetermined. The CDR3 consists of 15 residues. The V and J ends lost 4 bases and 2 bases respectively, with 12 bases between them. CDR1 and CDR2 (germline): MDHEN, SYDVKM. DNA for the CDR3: TGTGCCAGCAGTTCCGGGGTTTTGGGCAATCAGCCCCAGCATTTT. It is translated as CASSSGVLGNQPQHF.

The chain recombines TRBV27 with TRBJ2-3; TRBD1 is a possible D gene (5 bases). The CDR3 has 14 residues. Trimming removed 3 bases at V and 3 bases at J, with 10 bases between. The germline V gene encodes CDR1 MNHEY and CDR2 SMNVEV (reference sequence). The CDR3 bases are TGTGCCAGCAGTTTCTTCAGGGATACAGATACGCAGTATTTT. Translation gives CASSFFRDTDTQYF.

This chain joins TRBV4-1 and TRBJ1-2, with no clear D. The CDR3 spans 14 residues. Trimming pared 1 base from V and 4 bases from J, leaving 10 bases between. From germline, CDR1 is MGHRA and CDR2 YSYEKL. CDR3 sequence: CASSQVAGIYGYTF. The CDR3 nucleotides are TGCGCCAGCAGCCAAGTTGCGGGGATCTATGGCTACACCTTC.

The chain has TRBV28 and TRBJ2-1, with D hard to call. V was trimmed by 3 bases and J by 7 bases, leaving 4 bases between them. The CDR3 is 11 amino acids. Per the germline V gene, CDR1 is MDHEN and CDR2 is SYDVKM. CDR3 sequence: CASSLVNEQFF. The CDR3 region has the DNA TGTGCCAGCAGTTTGGTAAATGAGCAGTTCTTC.

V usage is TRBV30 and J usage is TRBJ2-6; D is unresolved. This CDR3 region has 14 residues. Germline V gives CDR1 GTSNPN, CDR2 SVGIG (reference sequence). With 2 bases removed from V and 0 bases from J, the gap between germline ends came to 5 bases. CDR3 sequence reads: CAWSISSGANVLTF. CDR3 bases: TGTGCCTGGAGTATTTCCTCTGGGGCCAACGTCCTGACTTTC.

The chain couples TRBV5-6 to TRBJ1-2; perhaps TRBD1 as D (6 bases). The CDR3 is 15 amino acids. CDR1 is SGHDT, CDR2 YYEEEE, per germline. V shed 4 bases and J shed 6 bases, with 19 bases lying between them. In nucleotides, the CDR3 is TGTGCCAGCAGCGATATGCGGACAGAGGGCCATGGCTACACCTTC. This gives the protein CASSDMRTEGHGYTF.

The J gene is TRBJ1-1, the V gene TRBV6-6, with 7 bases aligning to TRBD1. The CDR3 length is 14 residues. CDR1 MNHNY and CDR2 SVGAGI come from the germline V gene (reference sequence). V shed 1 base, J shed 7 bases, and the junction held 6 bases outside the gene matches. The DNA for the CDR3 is TGTGCCAGCAGTTACTACAGGGGAAGGGGTGAAGCTTTCTTT. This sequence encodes CASSYYRGRGEAFF.

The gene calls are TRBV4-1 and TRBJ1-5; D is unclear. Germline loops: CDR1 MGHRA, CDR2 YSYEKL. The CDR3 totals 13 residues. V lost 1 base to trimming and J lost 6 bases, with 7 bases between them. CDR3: CASSQGRGQPQHF. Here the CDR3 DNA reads TGCGCCAGCAGCCAAGGGCGGGGTCAGCCCCAGCATTTT.

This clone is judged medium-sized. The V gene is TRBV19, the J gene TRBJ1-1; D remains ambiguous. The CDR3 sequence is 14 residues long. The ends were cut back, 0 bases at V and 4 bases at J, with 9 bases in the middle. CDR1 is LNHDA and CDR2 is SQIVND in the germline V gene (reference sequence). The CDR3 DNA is TGTGCCAGTAGTATAGACGGACGGCTCACTGAAGCTTTCTTT. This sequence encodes CASSIDGRLTEAFF.

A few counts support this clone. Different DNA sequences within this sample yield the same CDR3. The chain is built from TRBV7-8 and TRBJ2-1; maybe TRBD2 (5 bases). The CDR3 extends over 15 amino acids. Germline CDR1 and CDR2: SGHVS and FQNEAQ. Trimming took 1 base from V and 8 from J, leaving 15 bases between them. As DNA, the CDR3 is TGTGCCAGCAGCTTAGGTGGTAGCGCTGGTGATGAGCAGTTCTTC. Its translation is CASSLGGSAGDEQFF. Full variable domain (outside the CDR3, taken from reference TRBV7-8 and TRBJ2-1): GAGVSQSPRYKVAKRGQDVALRCDPISGHVSLFWYQQALGQGPEFLTYFQNEAQLDKSGLPSDRFFAERPEGSVSTLKIQRTQQEDSAVYLCASSLGGSAGDEQFFGPGTRLTVL.

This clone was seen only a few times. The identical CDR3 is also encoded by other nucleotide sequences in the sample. In DNA, the CDR3 is TGTGCCAGCAGCTTAGGGAGGGGAGAGCAGTTCTTC. Residues: CASSLGRGEQFF. V gene TRBV7-2 combines with J gene TRBJ2-1, with a weak D call TRBD2 (6 bases). The ends were cut back, 1 base at V and 10 bases at J, with 8 bases in the middle. Germline loops: CDR1 SGHTA, CDR2 FQGNSA. The length of the CDR3 is 12 residues.

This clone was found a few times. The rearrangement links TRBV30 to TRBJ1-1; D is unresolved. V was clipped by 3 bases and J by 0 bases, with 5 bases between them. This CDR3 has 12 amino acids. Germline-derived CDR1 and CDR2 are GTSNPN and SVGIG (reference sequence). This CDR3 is CAWRRVNTEAFF. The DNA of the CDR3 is TGTGCCTGGAGGCGGGTGAACACTGAAGCTTTCTTT. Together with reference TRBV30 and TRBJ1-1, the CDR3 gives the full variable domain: SQTIHQWPATLVQPVGSPLSLECTVEGTSNPNLYWYRQAAGRGLQLLFYSVGIGQISSEVPQNLSASRPQDRQFILSSKKLLLSDSGFYLCAWRRVNTEAFFGQGTRLTVV.

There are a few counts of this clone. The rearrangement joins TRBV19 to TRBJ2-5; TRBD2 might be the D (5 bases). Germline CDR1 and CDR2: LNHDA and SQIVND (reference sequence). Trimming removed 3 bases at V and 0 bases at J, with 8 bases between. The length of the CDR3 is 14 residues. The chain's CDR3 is CASSIGGNQETQYF. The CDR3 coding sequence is TGTGCCAGTAGTATTGGAGGCAACCAAGAGACCCAGTACTTC.

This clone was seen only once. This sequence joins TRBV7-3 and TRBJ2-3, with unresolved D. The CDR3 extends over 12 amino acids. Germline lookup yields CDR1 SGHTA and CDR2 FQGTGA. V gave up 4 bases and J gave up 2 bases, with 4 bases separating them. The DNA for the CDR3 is TGTGCCAGCAGCTCCACCACAGATACGCAGTATTTT. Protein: CASSSTTDTQYF. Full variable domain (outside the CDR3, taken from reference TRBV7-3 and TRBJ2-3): GAGVSQTPSNKVTEKGKYVELRCDPISGHTALYWYRQSLGQGPEFLIYFQGTGAADDSGLPNDRFFAVRPEGSVSTLKIQRTERGDSAVYLCASSSTTDTQYFGPGTRLTVL.